Below, 29 T cell receptor beta chains from the same sample are listed, as sequenced in a study of blood T cell repertoires in COVID-19. The method was immunoSEQ multiplex PCR; TCRdb's version includes in-frame clones alone and lacks a portion of them. Of approximately 400,000 clones in the sample, about nine tenths are singletons; the top ten hold 0.86%. The sample consisted of PBMCs or T cells enriched from blood (not recorded which). The receptors originated from a woman in her forties who had been exposed to COVID-19.

The J gene is TRBJ2-2, the V gene TRBV24-1; the match to TRBD1 covers 9 bases. Trimming removed 4 bases from V and 7 bases from J; junction bases left unmatched: 15. CDR3 length equals 18 residues. Looked up from germline, CDR1 is KGHDR and CDR2 is SFDVKD. The CDR3 loop is CATSDNYRGRYQGGELFF. The CDR3 coding sequence is TGTGCCACCAGTGACAACTACAGGGGGCGCTATCAGGGCGGGGAGCTGTTTTTT.

This clone has a single count. The junction differs from germline at one of its ends, possibly a read error. The chain recombines TRBV29-1 with TRBJ1-2; D remains unclear. Germline lookup yields CDR1 SQVTM and CDR2 ANQGSEA. This CDR3 spans 13 amino acids. CDR3 nucleotide sequence: TGCAGCGTCCAGAATCATAAATCAGAACAGCACTCTTTC. Translating gives CSVQNHKSEQHSF.

V is TRBV2 and J is TRBJ1-6; TRBD1 agrees at 9 bases. The CDR3 loop spans 15 amino acids. V was pared by 6 bases and J by 7 bases, with 7 bases of the junction left unmatched. Per the germline V gene, CDR1 is SNHLY and CDR2 is FYNNEI. CDR3 loop: CASRLQGALNSPLHF. The DNA for the CDR3 is TGTGCCAGCAGATTACAGGGGGCCCTCAATTCACCCCTCCACTTT.

This rearrangement joins TRBV18 to TRBJ2-1; D possibly corresponds to TRBD2 (6 bases). The CDR3 contains 15 residues. Trimming removed 3 bases from V and 7 bases from J, with 16 bases in between. Germline CDR1 and CDR2: KGHSH and LQKENI. CDR3 region: CASSPPQDGRNEQFF. The CDR3 coding sequence is TGTGCCAGCTCACCCCCCCAGGACGGGAGAAATGAGCAGTTCTTC. Drawing the rest from reference TRBV18 and TRBJ2-1, the complete variable domain is NAGVMQNPRHLVRRRGQEARLRCSPMKGHSHVYWYRQLPEEGLKFMVYLQKENIIDESGMPKERFSAEFPKEGPSILRIQQVVRGDSAAYFCASSPPQDGRNEQFFGPGTRLTVL.

The chain has TRBV3-1 (or the pseudogene TRBV3-2) and TRBJ2-4; TRBD1 is a possible D gene (6 bases). The germline gives CDR1 LGHDT, CDR2 YNNKEL (reference sequence). This CDR3 spans 14 amino acids. Trimming removed 1 base at V and 9 bases at J, with 13 bases between. As DNA, the CDR3 is TGTGCCAGCAGCCAAGGGGAGAGGGGGAGCATTCAGTACTTC. Translation gives CASSQGERGSIQYF.

The J gene is TRBJ1-2, the V gene TRBV27; 10 bases agree with TRBD1. J was trimmed by 7 bases and V by 1 base; bases with no gene match: 9. Germline V gene data show CDR1 as MNHEY and CDR2 as SMNVEV (reference sequence). CDR3 length: 16 residues. DNA of the CDR3: TGTGCCAGCAGTTTATATTCTCCGGGACAGGGGCTTGGCTACACCTTC. It specifies CASSLYSPGQGLGYTF.

The V call is TRBV7-9, the J call TRBJ1-6; unclear D gene. V gave up 6 bases and J gave up 14 bases, with 14 bases separating them. The CDR3 extends over 12 amino acids. CDR1 SEHNR and CDR2 FQNEAQ come from the germline V gene (reference sequence). As DNA, the CDR3 is TGTGCCAGCAGACTACACGGCTCAACCCTCCACTTT. It yields the protein CASRLHGSTLHF.

The chain has TRBV27 and TRBJ1-5; D possibly corresponds to TRBD1 (5 bases). The germline gives CDR1 MNHEY, CDR2 SMNVEV (reference sequence). Trimming left V 3 bases short and J 11 bases short, with 14 bases between. The CDR3 has 13 residues. As DNA, the CDR3 is TGTGCCAGCAGTTTGGGGGGTCAAGGGACCCAGCATTTT. It is translated as CASSLGGQGTQHF.

The V call is TRBV19, the J call TRBJ2-1, with a tentative D call TRBD1 (6 bases). Deletions cut 8 bases from V and 4 bases from J, with 9 bases between. Germline loops: CDR1 LNHDA, CDR2 SQIVND (reference sequence). The CDR3 totals 12 residues. CDR3 nucleotide sequence: TGTGCCAGTTCCGGACAGTACAATGAGCAGTTCTTC. This encodes CASSGQYNEQFF.

The chain couples TRBV10-2 to TRBJ1-3; D not certain. From germline, CDR1 is WSHSY and CDR2 SAAADI. V gave up 9 bases and J gave up 2 bases, with 11 bases separating them. The CDR3 length is 13 residues. The CDR3 region has the DNA TGCGCCAGTGCGGAGGTGGCTGGAAACACCATATATTTT. This translates into CASAEVAGNTIYF.

V gene TRBV5-1 combines with J gene TRBJ1-1, with 7 bases matching TRBD1. From germline, CDR1 is SGHRS and CDR2 YFSETQ. V lost 4 bases, J lost 5 bases, and 11 bases stayed unmatched. The CDR3 consists of 15 residues. CDR3: CASSAVQGSRTEAFF. CDR3 coding DNA: TGCGCCAGCAGCGCCGTACAGGGGAGCAGGACTGAAGCTTTCTTT.

The V gene is TRBV30, the J gene TRBJ2-1, with TRBD1 matching over 7 bases. Per germline, CDR1 GTSNPN and CDR2 SVGIG (reference sequence). The V segment lost 0 bases and the J segment 6 bases; nucleotides outside the gene matches: 14. The CDR3 has 17 residues. The CDR3 nucleotides are TGTGCCTGGAGTGTACGTAGGACAGGACGGGGACCCAATGAGCAGTTCTTC. This translates into CAWSVRRTGRGPNEQFF.

V gene TRBV7-8 combines with J gene TRBJ1-2; 9 bases are a match to TRBD1. CDR3 length: 16 residues. Per the germline V gene, CDR1 is SGHVS and CDR2 is FQNEAQ. Unmatched junction bases numbered 10, after V lost 1 base and J lost 7 bases. The CDR3 sequence: CASSLGADRGLSGYTF. Written as DNA, the CDR3 is TGTGCCAGCAGCTTAGGGGCCGACAGGGGGTTGAGTGGCTACACCTTC.

This chain joins TRBV19 and TRBJ1-1, with D tentatively TRBD1 (5 bases). This CDR3 contains 13 residues. V gave up 3 bases and J gave up 3 bases, with 8 bases separating them. The germline V gene has CDR1 LNHDA and CDR2 SQIVND (reference sequence). CDR3 in DNA: TGTGCCAGTAGTATCGGAGGGGACACTGAAGCTTTCTTT. Translating it yields CASSIGGDTEAFF.

The chain combines TRBV19 with TRBJ2-1; 14 bases match TRBD2. CDR3 length: 17 amino acids. V was pared by 6 bases and J by 0 bases, with 4 bases of the junction left unmatched. Germline values: CDR1 LNHDA, CDR2 SQIVND (reference sequence). The CDR3 is CASSGTSGGLSYNEQFF. CDR3 nucleotides: TGTGCCAGTAGCGGGACTAGCGGGGGACTCTCCTACAATGAGCAGTTCTTC.

The rearrangement joins TRBV5-5 to TRBJ2-7; TRBD1 agrees at 8 bases. CDR1 is SGHKS and CDR2 is YYEKEE in the germline V gene (reference sequence). The CDR3 runs 14 residues. V was pared by 6 bases and J by 3 bases, with 8 bases of the junction left unmatched. CDR3 loop: CASNHPGQDYEQYF. CDR3 coding DNA: TGTGCCAGCAACCACCCGGGACAGGACTACGAGCAGTACTTC.

The gene calls are TRBV15 and TRBJ1-3; D is uncertain. The CDR3 is 16 residues long. CDR1 and CDR2 (germline): LNHNV, YYDKDF (reference sequence). Deletions cut 0 bases from V and 0 bases from J, with 9 bases between. The CDR3 protein is CATSRDDASSGNTIYF. In DNA, the CDR3 is TGTGCCACCAGCAGAGATGACGCTAGCTCTGGAAACACCATATATTTT.

The chain has TRBV18 and TRBJ1-1; the D is unclear. Germline CDR1 reads KGHSH; CDR2 reads LQKENI. This CDR3 has 14 amino acids. Trimming took 2 bases from V and 4 from J, leaving 11 bases between them. The CDR3 loop reads CASSPAQVGTEAFF. The CDR3 DNA is TGTGCCAGCTCACCAGCTCAGGTGGGCACTGAAGCTTTCTTT.

The J gene is TRBJ2-7, the V gene TRBV27; D gene ambiguous. Trimming took off 5 bases at V and 0 bases at J, with 11 bases between the two ends. Germline-derived CDR1 and CDR2 are MNHEY and SMNVEV (reference sequence). The CDR3 totals 14 residues. The CDR3 DNA is TGTGCCAGCAGTCCAGCGATCAGCTCCTACGAGCAGTACTTC. Its translation is CASSPAISSYEQYF.

As DNA, the CDR3 is TGTGCCAGTAGTGTTACAGGGGGAAATACTGAAGCTTTCTTT. Protein: CASSVTGGNTEAFF. The chain links TRBV19 to TRBJ1-1, with TRBD1 identical over 8 bases. The CDR3 has 14 amino acids. Trimming took 5 bases from V and 5 from J; bases not matched to a gene: 7. Germline CDR1 and CDR2: LNHDA and SQIVND (reference sequence).

This chain joins TRBV24-1 and TRBJ2-5; D is undetermined. The CDR3 is 13 amino acids. Per the germline V gene, CDR1 is KGHDR and CDR2 is SFDVKD. The V end lost 2 bases, the J end lost 5 bases, and 8 bases lay between the germline ends. For the CDR3, the DNA is TGTGCCACCAGTGATTCCCCCCGTGAGACCCAGTACTTC. It specifies CATSDSPRETQYF.

This chain links TRBV7-9 with TRBJ1-3; 7 bases are shared with TRBD1. Trimming took 0 bases from V and 4 from J; bases not matched to a gene: 6. This CDR3 region has 16 residues. The V gene's germline CDR1 is SEHNR and CDR2 FQNEAQ (reference sequence). In DNA form, the CDR3 reads TGTGCCAGCAGCTTAGCGGGACAGCTGATAGGAAACACCATATATTTT. It specifies CASSLAGQLIGNTIYF.

The CDR3: CASSRYRATEAFF. CDR3 DNA sequence: TGTGCCAGCTCACGCTACAGGGCCACTGAAGCTTTCTTT. The chain has TRBV18 and TRBJ1-1; D is possibly TRBD1 (6 bases). The length of the CDR3 is 13 residues. V lost 4 bases and J lost 4, with 10 bases in between. The V gene's germline CDR1 is KGHSH and CDR2 LQKENI.

V gene TRBV2 combines with J gene TRBJ1-4; 7 nucleotides line up with TRBD1. Germline CDR1 SNHLY, CDR2 FYNNEI. CDR3 length: 15 amino acids. Trimming took 9 bases from V and 1 from J; bases not matched to a gene: 8. This chain's CDR3 is CASRTGLITNEKLFF. The CDR3 DNA follows: TGTGCCAGTAGGACAGGACTAATAACTAATGAAAAACTGTTTTTT. The variable domain in full, completed from reference TRBV2 and TRBJ1-4, reads EPEVTQTPSHQVTQMGQEVILRCVPISNHLYFYWYRQILGQKVEFLVSFYNNEISEKSEIFDDQFSVERPDGSNFTLKIRSTKLEDSAMYFCASRTGLITNEKLFFGSGTQLSVL.

The chain joins TRBV5-1 to TRBJ1-6; D possibly corresponds to TRBD1 (6 bases). Germline CDR1 is SGHRS and CDR2 is YFSETQ. V lost 3 bases and J 8 bases, leaving 15 bases between the germline ends. CDR3 length: 15 residues. The CDR3 loop reads CASSSQTGSDSPLHF. CDR3 bases: TGCGCCAGCAGCTCTCAGACAGGATCTGATTCACCCCTCCACTTT.

The chain employs TRBV7-6 and TRBJ1-6; the match to TRBD1 covers 10 bases. Germline V gene sequence: CDR1 SGHVS, CDR2 FNYEAQ. V lost 5 bases to trimming and J lost 9 bases; unmatched junction nucleotides: 10. The CDR3 runs to 16 residues. CDR3 sequence (DNA): TGTGCCAGCAGCCCTACCTTGACAGGGGGCAGTTCACCCCTCCACTTT. The encoded protein is CASSPTLTGGSSPLHF.

The CDR3 loop reads CASSPPGGGGYEQYF. The CDR3, as DNA: TGTGCCAGCTCCCCGCCCGGGGGAGGGGGCTACGAGCAGTACTTC. This sequence joins TRBV18 and TRBJ2-7; D is possibly TRBD2 (7 bases). The CDR3 runs to 15 residues. The V and J ends lost 6 bases and 3 bases respectively, with 18 bases between them. Germline V gene data show CDR1 as KGHSH and CDR2 as LQKENI. Full variable domain (missing parts from reference TRBV18 and TRBJ2-7): NAGVMQNPRHLVRRRGQEARLRCSPMKGHSHVYWYRQLPEEGLKFMVYLQKENIIDESGMPKERFSAEFPKEGPSILRIQQVVRGDSAAYFCASSPPGGGGYEQYFGPGTRLTVT.

The V gene is TRBV7-6, the J gene TRBJ2-7; D is unclear. The V gene lost 1 base and the J gene lost 3 bases, with 13 bases spanning the gap. This CDR3 contains 15 residues. From germline, CDR1 is SGHVS and CDR2 FNYEAQ. This CDR3 reads CASSLGAELFYEQYF. The CDR3 bases are TGTGCCAGCAGCTTAGGGGCAGAATTATTCTACGAGCAGTACTTC.

The gene calls are TRBV5-1 and TRBJ2-1; TRBD1 matches 10 bases. CDR1 is SGHRS and CDR2 is YFSETQ in the germline V gene. This CDR3 is 17 amino acids long. With 0 bases clipped from V and 3 bases from J, the junction kept 6 bases outside the gene matches. CDR3 bases: TGCGCCAGCAGCTTGGGATTGGACAGGGGGTACTACAATGAGCAGTTCTTC. Protein: CASSLGLDRGYYNEQFF.